Listed below are T cell receptor beta chains from one sample, sequenced in a study of identical twins. TCRdb fed the 5' RACE reads into MiXCR, producing one record per CDR3 protein. The sample lists about 890,000 distinct CDR3 sequences; roughly 12% were seen once. The sample also formed part of further work on yellow fever vaccine responses in identical twins.

Sequenced input: PBMCs. The source of these receptors is a woman aged 18-29 years in good health. Each CDR3 is given with its conserved first and last residue. Fields, in order: D gene, V gene, clone size, J gene, CDR3 protein, CDR3 DNA. A D gene is named only where the DNA matches it firmly. Rows give clone size only sometimes, using once, few, many, or a class for an expanded clone.

d_call: NA
v_call: TRBV20-1
clone_size: few
j_call: TRBJ2-6
cdr3_aa: CSASPGAVTSGANVLTF
cdr3_nt: TGCAGTGCTAGCCCAGGGGCAGTTACTTCTGGGGCCAACGTCCTGACTTTC

d_call: NA
v_call: TRBV4-2
clone_size: many
j_call: TRBJ2-1
cdr3_aa: CASSLERGLSSYNEQFF
cdr3_nt: TGTGCCAGCAGCCTAGAGAGGGGACTCAGCTCCTACAATGAGCAGTTCTTC

d_call: NA
v_call: TRBV4-1
clone_size: many
j_call: TRBJ1-2
cdr3_aa: CASSRESPRNYGYTF
cdr3_nt: TGCGCCAGCAGCCGAGAATCCCCCAGGAACTATGGCTACACCTTC

d_call: NA
v_call: TRBV28
clone_size: many
j_call: TRBJ2-1
cdr3_aa: CASSPTRLVYNEQFF
cdr3_nt: TGTGCCAGCAGTCCGACTAGGCTGGTCTACAATGAGCAGTTCTTC

d_call: NA
v_call: TRBV12-3/TRBV12-4
clone_size: many
j_call: TRBJ1-3
cdr3_aa: CASSESSGNTIYF
cdr3_nt: TGTGCCAGCAGTGAGTCCTCTGGAAACACCATATATTTT

d_call: NA
v_call: TRBV7-9
clone_size: NA
j_call: TRBJ1-2
cdr3_aa: CASSEGVRGFEGYTF
cdr3_nt: TGTGCCAGCAGCGAGGGGGTCAGGGGATTTGAGGGCTACACCTTC

d_call: NA
v_call: TRBV6-2/TRBV6-3
clone_size: NA
j_call: TRBJ2-1
cdr3_aa: CASSHQGSTYNEQFF
cdr3_nt: TGTGCCAGCAGTCATCAGGGTAGCACCTACAATGAGCAGTTCTTC

d_call: TRBD1
v_call: TRBV18
clone_size: few
j_call: TRBJ1-5
cdr3_aa: CASSPRSQGGIGYQPQHF
cdr3_nt: TGTGCCAGCTCACCACGATCACAGGGGGGAATTGGGTATCAGCCCCAGCATTTT

d_call: NA
v_call: TRBV20-1
clone_size: many
j_call: TRBJ2-1
cdr3_aa: CSSGRLNEQFF
cdr3_nt: TGCAGTTCGGGGCGGCTGAATGAGCAGTTCTTC

d_call: TRBD1
v_call: TRBV10-3
clone_size: few
j_call: TRBJ2-5
cdr3_aa: CAISEFVTGGNQETQYF
cdr3_nt: TGTGCCATCAGTGAGTTTGTTACAGGGGGCAATCAAGAGACCCAGTACTTC

d_call: NA
v_call: TRBV5-1
clone_size: many
j_call: TRBJ2-3
cdr3_aa: CASSRAYSTDTQYF
cdr3_nt: TGCGCCAGCAGCCGAGCGTACAGCACAGATACGCAGTATTTT

d_call: TRBD2
v_call: TRBV3-1
clone_size: few
j_call: TRBJ2-1
cdr3_aa: CASSHQMGTRSYNEQFF
cdr3_nt: TGTGCCAGCAGCCATCAAATGGGGACTAGGTCCTACAATGAGCAGTTCTTC

d_call: TRBD2
v_call: TRBV5-1
clone_size: many
j_call: TRBJ2-2
cdr3_aa: CASSVAGASTGELFF
cdr3_nt: TGCGCCAGCAGCGTAGCGGGAGCCAGCACCGGGGAGCTGTTTTTT

d_call: NA
v_call: TRBV2
clone_size: NA
j_call: TRBJ1-2
cdr3_aa: CASTGTQYGYTF
cdr3_nt: TGTGCCAGTACCGGGACACAGTATGGCTACACCTTC

d_call: NA
v_call: TRBV5-1
clone_size: few
j_call: TRBJ2-1
cdr3_aa: CASSSGYGDWSYNEQFF
cdr3_nt: TGCGCCAGCAGCTCCGGATACGGGGATTGGTCCTACAATGAGCAGTTCTTC

d_call: TRBD2
v_call: TRBV5-1
clone_size: few
j_call: TRBJ2-7
cdr3_aa: CASSLALAGSPYEQYF
cdr3_nt: TGCGCCAGCAGCTTGGCTCTAGCGGGGTCCCCCTACGAGCAGTACTTC

d_call: NA
v_call: TRBV4-1
clone_size: many
j_call: TRBJ1-4
cdr3_aa: CASSQDPGVNEKLFF
cdr3_nt: TGCGCCAGCAGCCAAGATCCGGGCGTTAATGAAAAACTGTTTTTT

d_call: NA
v_call: TRBV2
clone_size: few
j_call: TRBJ2-1
cdr3_aa: CASAGQLKYNEQFF
cdr3_nt: TGTGCCAGCGCGGGCCAGTTAAAATACAATGAGCAGTTCTTC

d_call: NA
v_call: TRBV10-3
clone_size: few
j_call: TRBJ2-7
cdr3_aa: CAITTGVTYEQYF
cdr3_nt: TGTGCCATCACAACGGGGGTGACCTACGAGCAGTACTTC

d_call: NA
v_call: TRBV3-1
clone_size: NA
j_call: TRBJ1-1
cdr3_aa: CASSQGGRGMNTEAFF
cdr3_nt: TGTGCCAGCAGCCAAGGGGGGCGCGGGATGAACACTGAAGCTTTCTTT

d_call: NA
v_call: TRBV7-8
clone_size: NA
j_call: TRBJ2-1
cdr3_aa: CASSSEPGTSNEQFF
cdr3_nt: TGTGCCAGCAGCTCAGAACCTGGGACATCGAATGAGCAGTTCTTC

d_call: NA
v_call: TRBV7-2
clone_size: NA
j_call: TRBJ2-3
cdr3_aa: CASSFSSSETDTQYF
cdr3_nt: TGTGCCAGCAGCTTTAGCTCTTCGGAGACAGATACGCAGTATTTT

d_call: TRBD1
v_call: TRBV6-1
clone_size: few
j_call: TRBJ1-1
cdr3_aa: CASSRPDRGSAFF
cdr3_nt: TGTGCCAGCAGCCGGCCGGACAGGGGATCAGCTTTCTTT

d_call: NA
v_call: TRBV6-2/TRBV6-3
clone_size: few
j_call: TRBJ1-5
cdr3_aa: CASSYLFRALNQPQHF
cdr3_nt: TGTGCCAGCAGTTACCTTTTCCGGGCCCTTAATCAGCCCCAGCATTTT

d_call: NA
v_call: TRBV4-1
clone_size: many
j_call: TRBJ2-7
cdr3_aa: CASSQDPDRSYEQYF
cdr3_nt: TGCGCCAGCAGCCAAGATCCCGACAGGAGCTACGAGCAGTACTTC

d_call: TRBD1
v_call: TRBV6-1
clone_size: few
j_call: TRBJ2-2
cdr3_aa: CASSTTGTGTGELFF
cdr3_nt: TGTGCCAGCAGTACCACCGGGACAGGTACCGGGGAGCTGTTTTTT

d_call: NA
v_call: TRBV7-3
clone_size: many
j_call: TRBJ2-1
cdr3_aa: CASSLNPLGGSNEQFF
cdr3_nt: TGTGCCAGCAGCTTAAATCCACTAGGGGGGTCCAATGAGCAGTTCTTC

d_call: NA
v_call: TRBV12-3/TRBV12-4
clone_size: NA
j_call: TRBJ2-2
cdr3_aa: CASSPNRDNGELFF
cdr3_nt: TGTGCCAGCAGTCCCAACCGGGACAACGGGGAGCTGTTTTTT

d_call: TRBD1
v_call: TRBV7-8
clone_size: many
j_call: TRBJ1-1
cdr3_aa: CASSPPRDRPNTEAFF
cdr3_nt: TGTGCCAGCAGCCCCCCGAGGGACAGGCCGAACACTGAAGCTTTCTTT

d_call: NA
v_call: TRBV12-3/TRBV12-4
clone_size: few
j_call: TRBJ1-6
cdr3_aa: CASSPRRQIWGSPLHF
cdr3_nt: TGTGCCAGCAGTCCTCGACGACAGATTTGGGGTTCACCCCTCCACTTT

d_call: NA
v_call: TRBV24-1
clone_size: NA
j_call: TRBJ1-2
cdr3_aa: CATSDFKGGYTF
cdr3_nt: TGTGCCACCAGTGATTTTAAGGGCGGCTACACCTTC

d_call: NA
v_call: TRBV7-9
clone_size: NA
j_call: TRBJ1-6
cdr3_aa: CASSLAWQGYNSPLHF
cdr3_nt: TGTGCCAGCAGCTTAGCTTGGCAGGGCTATAATTCACCCCTCCACTTT

d_call: TRBD1
v_call: TRBV5-6
clone_size: few
j_call: TRBJ2-1
cdr3_aa: CASSWDRVNNEQFF
cdr3_nt: TGTGCCAGCAGCTGGGACAGGGTTAACAATGAGCAGTTCTTC

d_call: NA
v_call: TRBV4-2
clone_size: NA
j_call: TRBJ1-1
cdr3_aa: CASSPDGVEAFF
cdr3_nt: TGTGCCAGCAGCCCCGACGGAGTTGAAGCTTTCTTT

d_call: TRBD2
v_call: TRBV7-9
clone_size: few
j_call: TRBJ2-1
cdr3_aa: CASSLAGLNYNEQFF
cdr3_nt: TGTGCCAGCAGCCTGGCGGGACTAAACTACAATGAGCAGTTCTTC

d_call: NA
v_call: TRBV5-5
clone_size: few
j_call: TRBJ1-1
cdr3_aa: CASSRQAEEEAFF
cdr3_nt: TGTGCCAGCAGCCGCCAAGCAGAGGAGGAAGCTTTCTTT

d_call: NA
v_call: TRBV3-1
clone_size: few
j_call: TRBJ2-1
cdr3_aa: CASSQDSVAREQFF
cdr3_nt: TGTGCCAGCAGCCAAGATTCGGTTGCTCGAGAGCAGTTCTTC

d_call: NA
v_call: TRBV12-3/TRBV12-4
clone_size: NA
j_call: TRBJ2-3
cdr3_aa: CASTTGGPGGTDTQYF
cdr3_nt: TGTGCCAGCACTACCGGAGGTCCGGGGGGCACAGATACGCAGTATTTT

d_call: TRBD1
v_call: TRBV7-6
clone_size: few
j_call: TRBJ2-1
cdr3_aa: CASSEGASFNYNEQFF
cdr3_nt: TGTGCCAGCAGCGAGGGGGCATCCTTTAATTACAATGAGCAGTTCTTC

d_call: TRBD2
v_call: TRBV10-2
clone_size: NA
j_call: TRBJ2-1
cdr3_aa: CASSNRVTSGMYEQFF
cdr3_nt: TGCGCCAGCAGCAACAGAGTGACTAGCGGGATGTATGAGCAGTTCTTC

d_call: TRBD2
v_call: TRBV7-2
clone_size: NA
j_call: TRBJ2-1
cdr3_aa: CASSSVGTSGVYNEQFF
cdr3_nt: TGTGCCAGCAGCTCAGTGGGGACTAGCGGGGTCTACAATGAGCAGTTCTTC

d_call: NA
v_call: TRBV6-1
clone_size: NA
j_call: TRBJ1-1
cdr3_aa: CASTTLGGRKAFF
cdr3_nt: TGTGCCAGCACCACCCTGGGGGGGCGAAAAGCTTTCTTT

d_call: TRBD2
v_call: TRBV20-1
clone_size: NA
j_call: TRBJ2-7
cdr3_aa: CSAETEKTSHPFYEQYF
cdr3_nt: TGCAGTGCTGAAACCGAGAAGACTAGCCATCCCTTCTACGAGCAGTACTTC

d_call: NA
v_call: TRBV20-1
clone_size: NA
j_call: TRBJ2-2
cdr3_aa: CGVRQGANTGELFF
cdr3_nt: TGTGGTGTGAGGCAGGGAGCGAACACCGGGGAGCTGTTTTTT

d_call: TRBD1
v_call: TRBV29-1
clone_size: NA
j_call: TRBJ2-3
cdr3_aa: CSHGQGSDTQYF
cdr3_nt: TGCAGCCACGGACAGGGGTCAGATACGCAGTATTTT

d_call: TRBD1
v_call: TRBV15
clone_size: NA
j_call: TRBJ2-5
cdr3_aa: CATSRSPTGEETQYF
cdr3_nt: TGTGCCACCAGCAGAAGCCCTACAGGGGAAGAGACCCAGTACTTC

d_call: TRBD1
v_call: TRBV2
clone_size: few
j_call: TRBJ1-6
cdr3_aa: CASTQGQSSYNSPLHF
cdr3_nt: TGTGCCAGCACGCAGGGACAGAGCTCCTATAATTCACCCCTCCACTTT